The present TCR beta chain was sequenced within a study of human T cells and chemical hapten exposure. In the study overall: Skin on the upper inner arm, approximately 2 cm by approximately 2 cm in size, was sensitized with 2% DPC. Small discrepancies in pooled library volume mainly accounted for the varying TCR yields per sample. Patch testing was performed with 0.01% DPC on the upper back, with reading at 6 days.

This clonotype occurred a few times. The CDR3 length is 14 residues. TCRdb analysed the RACE reads with MiXCR anew, one entry per CDR3 protein. The sample comprises roughly 380,000 distinct CDR3 sequences, around 6% of which are singletons, and around 5.8% rests with the top ten. Specified time point: patch test 2, 6 weeks after DPC sensitization. Treatment denoted: therapeutic diphenylcyclopropenone sensitization with weekly scalp DPC. Venepuncture was done earlier than the placement of each patch test. This clonotype was obtained from a woman aged 18-30 years with alopecia areata. Some clones in this sample may be carry-over from other donors' samples. The sample was whole blood, taken in connection with sensitization to the hapten diphenylcyclopropenone (DPC). The chain joins TRBV21-1 to TRBJ1-1; the D call TRBD1 from the table was never checked on the DNA. TRBV21-1 is tagged as a pseudogene. CDR3 sequence (DNA): TGTGCCAGCAGCAAAGGGTCGGGGGACACTGAAGCTTTCTTT. Protein: CASSKGSGDTEAFF.